The clone carrying this T cell receptor beta chain was seen ten or more times. No antigen is known for it. Unique molecular identifiers were carried by the TCR beta cDNA libraries. Each batch of 1 to 10 million T cells produced 490,000 or so cDNA molecules. TCRdb re-called the PCR reads through MiXCR, storing one row per CDR3 protein. The sample contains a few hundred thousand distinct CDR3 sequences, 35% to 40% of which appear only once. This sample is drawn from a study of post-analysis software for immune sequencing data. On the study more broadly: The courses of disease that were included comprised relapsing-remitting, secondary progressive and progressive-relapsing multiple sclerosis.

Study-level points and caveats: TRBV segments more frequent in patients than in controls numbered several and included TRBV5-6, TRBV5-1 and TRBV20-1.

Germline CDR1 is KGHDR and CDR2 is SFDVKD. The V gene end was trimmed by 8 bases and the J gene end by 1 base; junction bases not matched to a gene: 1. This CDR3 has 15 residues. The source material was blood. The rearrangement links TRBV24-1 to TRBJ2-3, with 14 bases fitting TRBD2. The clonotype was recovered from a girl aged 5-17 years with multiple sclerosis. CDR3 sequence (DNA): TGTGCCACCAAGGGACTAGCGGGGGGCACAGATACGCAGTATTTT. Protein sequence: CATKGLAGGTDTQYF.